This T cell receptor beta chain was profiled in a study of blood T cell repertoires in COVID-19. Turning to the study itself: Donors in the United States, Italy and Spain gave samples during acute or convalescent COVID-19.

V gave up 5 bases and J gave up 2 bases, with 10 bases separating them. This CDR3 comprises 13 residues. Germline lookup yields CDR1 SEHNR and CDR2 FQNEAQ (reference sequence). Recovered status in Cohort 3 required two negative PCRs, clearance, or symptom resolution. In the study's own analysis: Amplified reference gene primers provided the basis for estimating nucleated cell counts. Data came from immunoSEQ multiplex PCR; TCRdb stores just in-frame clones and leaves some out. That table is the source of V, J and clone size, and D and trimming were worked out from the DNA. The data show around 300,000 clones, around 90% seen once.

Sequenced material: PBMCs or T cells enriched from blood (not recorded which). The chain recombines TRBV7-9 with TRBJ2-7; D call uncertain. The TCR sequence derives from a woman between 50 and 59 years old who had recovered from COVID-19. The CDR3: CASSQTQTYEQYF. CDR3 DNA sequence: TGTGCCAGCAGCCAAACACAGACCTACGAGCAGTACTTC.